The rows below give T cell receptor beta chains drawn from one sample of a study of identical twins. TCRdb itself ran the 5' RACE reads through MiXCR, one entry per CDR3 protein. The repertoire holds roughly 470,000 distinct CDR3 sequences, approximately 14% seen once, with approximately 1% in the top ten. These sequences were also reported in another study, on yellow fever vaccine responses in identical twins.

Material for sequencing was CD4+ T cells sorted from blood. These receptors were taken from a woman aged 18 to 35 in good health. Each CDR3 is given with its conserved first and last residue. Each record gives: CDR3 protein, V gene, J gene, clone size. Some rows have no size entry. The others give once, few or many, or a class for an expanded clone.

CDR3: CASSLQVTGELFF
V: TRBV5-1
J: TRBJ2-2
size: many

CDR3: CASSSGYRTEAFF
V: TRBV6-5
J: TRBJ1-1
size: few

CDR3: CASSLASGGGNTQYF
V: TRBV7-2
J: TRBJ2-3
size: -

CDR3: CASRVRGRQETQYF
V: TRBV27
J: TRBJ2-5
size: -

CDR3: CASRAYRDPTYEQYF
V: TRBV6-1
J: TRBJ2-7
size: -

CDR3: CASSYRDLYEQYF
V: TRBV12-3/TRBV12-4
J: TRBJ2-7
size: -

CDR3: CASSSIRHYEQYF
V: TRBV5-1
J: TRBJ2-7
size: few

CDR3: CASSYTREGGEFF
V: TRBV5-4
J: TRBJ2-1
size: -

CDR3: CATTTSANTGELFF
V: TRBV24-1
J: TRBJ2-2
size: few

CDR3: CSVWRQANEKLFF
V: TRBV20-1
J: TRBJ1-4
size: -

CDR3: CSASSPGNTEAFF
V: TRBV20-1
J: TRBJ1-1
size: -

CDR3: CSARDRTSGRASYNEQFF
V: TRBV20-1
J: TRBJ2-1
size: few

CDR3: CASSQDLGGTEQFF
V: TRBV4-2
J: TRBJ2-1
size: few

CDR3: CATESGTSGSGETQYF
V: TRBV2
J: TRBJ2-5
size: few

CDR3: CSATLGPFANEQFF
V: TRBV20-1
J: TRBJ2-1
size: few

CDR3: CASSRPLGRGSGKNIQYF
V: TRBV6-2/TRBV6-3
J: TRBJ2-4
size: few

CDR3: CASSWGSGQDKFF
V: TRBV7-3
J: TRBJ2-1
size: many

CDR3: CASRPNGGAPDTQYF
V: TRBV6-1
J: TRBJ2-3
size: -

CDR3: CASSQELGTSGTIERGTQYF
V: TRBV4-2
J: TRBJ2-5
size: -

CDR3: CASSLALQSYEQYF
V: TRBV5-1
J: TRBJ2-7
size: few

CDR3: CASSFSSGSPSLEQYF
V: TRBV27
J: TRBJ2-7
size: few

CDR3: CASSREWGNTEAFF
V: TRBV5-1
J: TRBJ1-1
size: many

CDR3: CASSKLRDRAYEQYF
V: TRBV21-1
J: TRBJ2-7
size: few

CDR3: CASSLAARDGITGELFF
V: TRBV5-1
J: TRBJ2-2
size: -

CDR3: CASSVLRDRGEKLFF
V: TRBV12-3/TRBV12-4
J: TRBJ1-4
size: many

CDR3: CASSYETSGIYEQYF
V: TRBV5-1
J: TRBJ2-7
size: few

CDR3: CASSLTSEAPQETQYF
V: TRBV12-3/TRBV12-4
J: TRBJ2-5
size: many

CDR3: CAISESLTSGSYEQYF
V: TRBV10-3
J: TRBJ2-7
size: -

CDR3: CSARDSGYNEQFF
V: TRBV20-1
J: TRBJ2-1
size: -

CDR3: CASSSAGGANTGELFF
V: TRBV7-9
J: TRBJ2-2
size: -